This paragraph covers one T cell receptor beta chain sequence. Its specificity is unknown. The data were taken from a study of shared clonotypes between healthy human individuals. The overall study: Each donor's CD8 memory used one plate, CD8 naive two, each CD4 subset three.

Germline assignment: CDR1 MDHEN and CDR2 SYDVKM. CDR3 length: 15 residues. The junction had 9 bases not matched to a gene; V was cut back by 5 bases and J by 5 bases. TCRdb keeps only in-frame clones here, not all; method: immunoSEQ multiplex PCR. The sample yields some 2.1 million clones, just under 95% seen once. Naive-designated CD8 cells lacked CD45RO, were positively enriched for CCR7, and omitted terminally differentiated effector memory CD45RA+ cells. General study results and limits: Even with large depth, rarefaction showed that sorted-subset sequencing was incomplete.

What was sequenced was naive CD8+ T cells sorted from blood. V and J are TRBV28 and TRBJ2-5, with TRBD1 matching 9 bases. The TCR originated in a man younger than 30 in good health. The CDR3 protein is CASSGDRALRETQYF. CDR3 sequence (DNA): TGTGCCAGCAGTGGGGACAGGGCCCTTAGGGAGACCCAGTACTTC.